This T cell receptor beta chain emerged from a study of cytomegalovirus exposure and HLA in healthy donors. Overall study results and limits: It was around 160 TCR beta chains that were listed as cytomegalovirus-associated. In a later analysis, compared with equally common non-associated chains, HLA-associated beta chains were more expanded. Roughly even sequencing depth across donors was the assumption behind the presence/absence analyses.

The PCR used 60 Vbeta and 13 Jbeta primers. Clones were read by immunoSEQ multiplex PCR, and TCRdb kept only the in-frame ones, dropping some. The sample consists of about 210,000 clones, over 75% of them appearing once. This clone was detected only a few times. What it binds is unknown. Trimming took off 1 base at V and 0 bases at J, with 11 bases between the two ends. The length of the CDR3 is 16 residues. The germline CDR1 and CDR2 sequences are MGHRA and YSYEKL. Sequencing was done on a sample of PBMCs. The clonotype originates from a boy aged 5 to 17 in good health and CMV-seronegative. The chain carries TRBV4-1 and TRBJ2-3; possibly TRBD1 for D (6 bases). The CDR3 DNA reads as TGCGCCAGCAGCCAAGCAAACAGGGCCAGCACAGATACGCAGTATTTT. It encodes CASSQANRASTDTQYF.